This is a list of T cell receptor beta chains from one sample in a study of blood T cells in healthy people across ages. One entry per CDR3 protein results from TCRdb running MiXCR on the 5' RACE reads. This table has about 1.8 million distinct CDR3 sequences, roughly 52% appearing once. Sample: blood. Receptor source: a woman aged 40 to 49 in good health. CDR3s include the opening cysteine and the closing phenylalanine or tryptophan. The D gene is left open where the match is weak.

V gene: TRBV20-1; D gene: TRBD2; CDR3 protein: CSRSLPSGPQEAQYF
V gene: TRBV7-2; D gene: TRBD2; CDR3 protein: CASSLGGSGAADTQYF
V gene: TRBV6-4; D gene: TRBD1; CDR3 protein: CASSPGTGRVSNEQFF
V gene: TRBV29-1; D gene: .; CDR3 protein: CSVYEGRTDTQYF
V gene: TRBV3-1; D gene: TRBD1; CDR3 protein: CASSQRTGRNGYTF
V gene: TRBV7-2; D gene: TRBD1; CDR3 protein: CASSVDRGGEQYF
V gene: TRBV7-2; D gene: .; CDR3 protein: CASSLALGDLRHTQYF
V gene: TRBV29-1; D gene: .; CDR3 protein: CSVGRDTSSYEQYF
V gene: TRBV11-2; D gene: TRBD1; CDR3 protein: CASRLTGTYNEQFF
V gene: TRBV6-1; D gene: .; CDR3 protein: CASSEGAQLEQYF
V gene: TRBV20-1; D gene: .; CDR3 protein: CSASYPNSWTEVNQPQHF
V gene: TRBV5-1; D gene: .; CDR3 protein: CASSLRTSEDTQYF
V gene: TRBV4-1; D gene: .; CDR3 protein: CASSQGRDSALEQFF
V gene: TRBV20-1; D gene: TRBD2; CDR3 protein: CSAFLTSNHNEQFF
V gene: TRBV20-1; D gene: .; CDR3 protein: CSARDVEGGFIYEQYF
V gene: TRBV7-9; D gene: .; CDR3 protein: CTSSPRGSTNYEQYF
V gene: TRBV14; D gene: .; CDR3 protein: CASSRAPTFQETQYF
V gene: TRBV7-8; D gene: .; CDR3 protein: CASSLLGGANSPLHF
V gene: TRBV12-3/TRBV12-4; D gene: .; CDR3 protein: CASSLGLTRITSLRDEQFF
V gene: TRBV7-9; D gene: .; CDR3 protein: CASSLWSDTDTQYF
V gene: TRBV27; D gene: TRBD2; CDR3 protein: CASSPALAGEGYEQYF